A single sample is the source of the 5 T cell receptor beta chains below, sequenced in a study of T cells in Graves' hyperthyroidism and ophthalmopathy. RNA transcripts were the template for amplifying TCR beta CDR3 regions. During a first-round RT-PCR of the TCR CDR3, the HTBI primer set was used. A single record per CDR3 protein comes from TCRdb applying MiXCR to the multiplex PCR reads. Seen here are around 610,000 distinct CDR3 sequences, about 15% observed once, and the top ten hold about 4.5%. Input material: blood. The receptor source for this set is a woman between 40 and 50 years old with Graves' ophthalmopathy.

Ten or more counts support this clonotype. CDR3 sequence (DNA): TGTGCCACCAGCAGACCGCTTGAGCTGGGCCAGCCCCAGCATTTT. Amino acid sequence: CATSRPLELGQPQHF. The chain carries TRBV15 and TRBJ1-5; no reliable D call. This CDR3 is 15 amino acids long. Germline V lookup: CDR1 LNHNV, CDR2 YYDKDF (reference sequence). Trimming shortened V by 2 bases and J by 7 bases, and 15 bases separated the two germline ends.

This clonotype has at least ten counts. The CDR3 protein is CSARDQEGGGYTF. CDR3 bases: TGCAGTGCTAGAGATCAGGAGGGCGGAGGCTACACCTTC. The chain carries TRBV20-1 and TRBJ1-2; D ambiguous. The CDR3 covers 13 residues. In germline, CDR1 is DFQATT, CDR2 SNEGSKA (reference sequence). V was shortened by 0 bases and J by 8 bases, with 13 bases between the two germline ends.

CDR3 coding DNA: TGTGCCAGCAGCCAAGGACGCGGGAGGAACACTGAAGCTTTCTTT. Residues: CASSQGRGRNTEAFF. The chain recombines TRBV14 with TRBJ1-1; no firm D call. The V gene's germline CDR1 is SGHDN and CDR2 FVKESK. The CDR3 totals 15 residues. Trimming removed 1 base at V and 1 base at J, with 10 bases between.

CDR3 protein: CASSPLAGRDTQYF. CDR3 in DNA: TGTGCCAGCAGCCCGCTAGCGGGAAGAGATACGCAGTATTTT. The rearrangement joins TRBV11-2 to TRBJ2-3, with 9 bases lining up with TRBD2. Germline CDR1 is SGHAT and CDR2 is FQNNGV. The CDR3 runs 14 residues. Losses at the gene ends were 5 bases for V and 5 bases for J; bases not matched to a gene: 5.

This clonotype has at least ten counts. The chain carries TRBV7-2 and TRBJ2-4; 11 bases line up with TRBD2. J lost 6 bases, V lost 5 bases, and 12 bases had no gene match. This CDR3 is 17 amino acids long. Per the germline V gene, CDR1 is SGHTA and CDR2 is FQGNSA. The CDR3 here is CASSTRVAGGRINIQYF. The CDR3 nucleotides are TGTGCCAGCAGCACTAGAGTAGCGGGAGGGCGAATAAACATTCAGTACTTC.